One and the same sample provided the 16 T cell receptor beta chains below, sequenced in a study of human T cells and chemical hapten exposure. From the RACE reads, TCRdb called clonotypes with MiXCR, one entry per CDR3 protein. The profile shows hundreds of thousands of distinct CDR3 sequences, roughly 6% of them singletons. The time point was: patch test 2, 6 weeks after DPC sensitization. Sample treatment: therapeutic diphenylcyclopropenone sensitization with weekly scalp DPC. The material was whole blood, obtained in connection with sensitization to the hapten diphenylcyclopropenone (DPC). The receptor set was obtained from a woman aged 18 to 35 with alopecia areata. Some clones in this sample may be carry-over from other donors' samples.

This clonotype came up many times. V is TRBV29-1 and J is TRBJ1-1; 9 bases are a match to TRBD1. The CDR3 runs to 14 residues. The ends lost 5 bases at V and 4 bases at J; junction bases unmatched: 8. CDR1 SQVTM and CDR2 ANQGSEA come from the germline V gene. The CDR3 loop is CSVCSWTGVTEAFF. DNA for the CDR3: TGCAGCGTTTGTTCGTGGACAGGGGTCACTGAAGCTTTCTTT.

This clonotype was counted ten times or more. The chain links TRBV28 to TRBJ1-6; 10 bases match TRBD1. From germline, CDR1 is MDHEN and CDR2 SYDVKM. V lost 5 bases and J lost 1; bases outside the gene matches: 2. This CDR3 is built from 16 residues. CDR3 nucleotide sequence: TGTGCCAGCAGTGCGGGACAGGGGTCCTATAATTCACCCCTCCACTTT. Protein: CASSAGQGSYNSPLHF.

V and J are TRBV12-3 or TRBV12-4 and TRBJ1-4, with D possibly being TRBD1 (6 bases). Trimming stripped 7 bases from V and 4 bases from J, with 10 bases between. This CDR3 comprises 13 residues. In DNA form, the CDR3 reads TGTGCCAGCACCGGACAGAGTAATGAAAAACTGTTTTTT. Translating gives CASTGQSNEKLFF.

This clonotype was seen ten or more times. The chain has TRBV20-1 and TRBJ1-4, with 7 bases that match TRBD1. V dropped 8 bases and J dropped 6; count of bases not matched to a gene: 9. Germline values: CDR1 DFQATT, CDR2 SNEGSKA (reference sequence). The CDR3 is 13 amino acids. The CDR3 loop is CSSRTGLDEKLFF. CDR3 nucleotides: TGCAGTTCAAGGACAGGACTAGATGAAAAACTGTTTTTT.

This clonotype has a handful of counts. This CDR3 is CASRIAGGPTDTQYF. The CDR3 DNA reads TGTGCCAGCAGGATAGCGGGGGGGCCAACAGATACGCAGTATTTT. V is TRBV2 and J is TRBJ2-3, with 11 nucleotides matching TRBD2. Trimming at V came to 6 bases and at J to 3 bases, leaving 5 bases not matched to a gene. Germline loops: CDR1 SNHLY, CDR2 FYNNEI. The length of the CDR3 is 15 residues.

The rearrangement uses TRBV3-1 and TRBJ2-7; 7 nucleotides agree with TRBD2. This CDR3 contains 14 residues. J gave up 0 bases and V 9 bases, and 8 bases lay outside the gene matches. Germline CDR1 reads LGHDT; CDR2 reads YNNKEL (reference sequence). Here the CDR3 DNA reads TGTGCCAGTGACCCCGGGGGGTCCTCCTACGAGCAGTACTTC. Amino acids: CASDPGGSSYEQYF.

This clonotype was seen many times. The CDR3 nucleotides are TGTGCCAGCACCTTAGTAAGGGGGCACACTGAAGCTTTCTTT. Translation gives CASTLVRGHTEAFF. V and J are TRBV6-5 and TRBJ1-1; 7 bases map to TRBD1. The V gene end was trimmed by 7 bases and the J gene end by 3 bases; junction bases not matched to a gene: 8. Germline assignment: CDR1 MNHEY and CDR2 SVGAGI. This CDR3 region has 14 residues.

This clonotype was observed a few times. CDR3 loop: CATSEGTSNTQYF. The DNA for the CDR3 is TGTGCCACCAGTGAGGGGACATCAAATACGCAGTATTTT. The V and J genes are TRBV24-1 and TRBJ2-3, with D perhaps TRBD1 (6 bases). V lost 4 bases and J lost 7, with 11 bases in between. Germline V gene lookup returns CDR1 KGHDR and CDR2 SFDVKD. The CDR3 covers 13 residues.

This clonotype occurred many times. J is TRBJ2-3 and V is TRBV10-3, with D possibly being TRBD1 (5 bases). Trimming shortened V by 8 bases and J by 2 bases, and 14 bases separated the two germline ends. The length of the CDR3 is 14 residues. Germline V gene lookup returns CDR1 ENHRY and CDR2 SYGVKD. The CDR3 DNA reads TGTGCCATCGAAGACGGCAGGGCCACAGATACGCAGTATTTT. Its protein product is CAIEDGRATDTQYF.

In its sample, this clonotype was seen many times. The chain combines TRBV2 with TRBJ1-5; TRBD1 matches 7 bases. The CDR3 spans 15 residues. Germline loops: CDR1 SNHLY, CDR2 FYNNEI. Germline trimming cut 1 base from V and 4 bases from J; bases unmatched to any gene: 4. In nucleotides, the CDR3 is TGTGCCAGCAGTGAAGAGGAGACAGGGAATCAGCCCCAGCATTTT. This codes for CASSEEETGNQPQHF.

The V and J genes are TRBV7-2 and TRBJ1-2, with D perhaps TRBD1 (6 bases). V was shortened by 4 bases and J by 4 bases, with 10 bases between the two germline ends. This CDR3 region has 13 residues. CDR1 and CDR2 (germline): SGHTA, FQGNSA. CDR3 amino acids: CASSSLTGYGYTF. CDR3 in DNA: TGTGCCAGCAGCTCATTGACAGGCTATGGCTACACCTTC.

This sequence joins TRBV10-3 and TRBJ1-1; D is possibly TRBD1 (5 bases). The length of the CDR3 is 13 residues. Trimming pared 7 bases from V and 6 bases from J, leaving 15 bases between. Per the germline V gene, CDR1 is ENHRY and CDR2 is SYGVKD. This CDR3 is CAIKMEGTSEAFF. The CDR3 bases are TGTGCCATCAAGATGGAGGGGACGTCTGAAGCTTTCTTT.

This clonotype has ten or more counts. This rearrangement joins TRBV29-1 to TRBJ1-1, with D perhaps matching TRBD1 (5 bases). Trimming stripped 5 bases from V and 4 bases from J, with 26 bases between. The CDR3 consists of 17 residues. The germline gives CDR1 SQVTM, CDR2 ANQGSEA. CDR3 loop: CSVCSYLVRQRGTEAFF. Written as DNA, the CDR3 is TGCAGCGTTTGTTCCTATCTTGTGCGACAGCGGGGCACTGAAGCTTTCTTT.

This clonotype appeared many times. This chain joins TRBV4-2 and TRBJ2-1; D is undetermined. CDR1 LGHNA and CDR2 YNFKEQ come from the germline V gene. There are 12 residues in the CDR3. V shed 5 bases and J shed 6 bases, with 8 bases lying between them. The DNA of the CDR3 is TGTGCCAGCAGCTTGTGGGGCAATGAGCAGTTCTTC. This codes for CASSLWGNEQFF.

The chain has TRBV6-5 and TRBJ2-7; 12 bases are shared with TRBD1. Germline CDR1 reads MNHEY; CDR2 reads SVGAGI. CDR3 length equals 16 residues. Trimming cost V 4 bases and J 5 bases; bases outside gene matches: 9. The CDR3 region is CASSFSSGTGGDEQYF. The CDR3 nucleotides read TGTGCCAGCAGTTTTTCCTCCGGGACAGGGGGCGACGAGCAGTACTTC.

This clonotype was seen a handful of times. The chain has TRBV11-1 and TRBJ2-3; no definite D call. The CDR3 length is 13 residues. CDR1 and CDR2 from the germline V gene are SGHAT and FQDESV (reference sequence). V was shortened by 6 bases and J by 2 bases, with 9 bases between the two germline ends. The CDR3 nucleotides are TGTGCCAGCAGTCCGCTTAACACAGATACGCAGTATTTT. Its translation is CASSPLNTDTQYF.